The clone carrying this T cell receptor beta chain was recorded once. The source of the sample is a study of blood T cell repertoires in COVID-19. Study information: T cells, B-cell-depleted T cells, or PBMCs provided the cDNA or gDNA that served as material.

Clones were sequenced by immunoSEQ multiplex PCR, and TCRdb holds only the in-frame ones, with some missing. Found here are under 300,000 clones, more than 75% of them singletons; the top ten hold 0.9% to 1%. The CDR3 runs to 13 residues. Deletions cut 2 bases from V and 12 bases from J, with 17 bases between. Germline CDR1 SGHAT, CDR2 FQNNGV. Sequenced material: peripheral blood. The chain couples TRBV11-2 to TRBJ2-7; D might be TRBD1 (6 bases). The TCR sequence derives from a middle-aged woman who had recovered from COVID-19. The CDR3 here is CASSLWQGTLWYF. CDR3 nucleotides: TGTGCCAGCAGCTTATGGCAGGGGACATTGTGGTACTTC.